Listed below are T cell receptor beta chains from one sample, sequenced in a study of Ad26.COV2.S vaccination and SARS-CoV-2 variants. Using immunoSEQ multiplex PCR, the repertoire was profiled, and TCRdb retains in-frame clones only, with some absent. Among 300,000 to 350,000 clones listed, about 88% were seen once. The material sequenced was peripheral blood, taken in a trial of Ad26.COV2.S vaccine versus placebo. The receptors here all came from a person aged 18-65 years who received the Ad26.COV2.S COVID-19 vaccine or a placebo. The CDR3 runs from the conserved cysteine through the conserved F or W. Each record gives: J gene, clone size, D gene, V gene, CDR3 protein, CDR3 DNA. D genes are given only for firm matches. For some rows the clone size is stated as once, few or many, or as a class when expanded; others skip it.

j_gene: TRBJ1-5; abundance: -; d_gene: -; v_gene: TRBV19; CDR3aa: CASTVNRGINQPQHF; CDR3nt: TGTGCCAGTACCGTAAATCGAGGTATTAATCAGCCCCAGCATTTT
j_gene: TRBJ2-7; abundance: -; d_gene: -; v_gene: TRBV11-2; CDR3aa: CASSLAGTYEQYF; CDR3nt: TGTGCCAGCAGCTTAGCAGGTACCTACGAGCAGTACTTC
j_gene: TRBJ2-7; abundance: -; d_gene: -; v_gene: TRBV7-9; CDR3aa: CASSFPGTAQEQYF; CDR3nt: TGTGCCAGCAGCTTTCCCGGGACGGCCCAGGAGCAGTACTTC
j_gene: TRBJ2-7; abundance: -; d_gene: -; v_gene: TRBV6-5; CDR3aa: CASSYAGDNAYEQYF; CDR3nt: TGTGCCAGCAGTTATGCAGGGGACAACGCCTACGAGCAGTACTTC
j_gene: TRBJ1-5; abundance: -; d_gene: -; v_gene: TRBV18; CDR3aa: CASSPGGGNQPQHF; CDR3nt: TGTGCCAGCTCACCAGGTGGTGGGAATCAGCCCCAGCATTTT
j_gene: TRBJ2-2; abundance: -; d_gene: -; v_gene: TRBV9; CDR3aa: CASSVEGGNPGELFF; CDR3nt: TGTGCCAGCAGCGTAGAAGGGGGTAATCCCGGGGAGCTGTTTTTT
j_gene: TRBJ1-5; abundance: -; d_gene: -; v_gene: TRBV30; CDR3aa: CAWSRYSNQPQHF; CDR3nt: TGTGCCTGGAGTCGTTACAGCAATCAGCCCCAGCATTTT
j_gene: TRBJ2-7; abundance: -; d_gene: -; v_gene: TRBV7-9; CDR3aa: CASSSGPGLNEQYF; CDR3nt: TGTGCCAGCAGCTCAGGTCCGGGGCTCAACGAGCAGTACTTC
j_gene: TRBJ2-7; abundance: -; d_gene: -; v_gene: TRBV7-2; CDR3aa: CASSFRDGYYEQYF; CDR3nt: TGTGCCAGCAGCTTTCGGGACGGGTACTACGAGCAGTACTTC
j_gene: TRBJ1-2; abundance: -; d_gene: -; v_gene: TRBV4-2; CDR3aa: CASSQDRGGYTF; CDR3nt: TGTGCCAGCAGCCAAGACCGAGGGGGCTACACCTTC
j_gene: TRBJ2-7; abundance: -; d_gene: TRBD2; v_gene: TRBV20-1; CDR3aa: CSAGGALAGGPHEQYF; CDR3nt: TGCAGTGCTGGTGGGGCCTTAGCGGGAGGGCCCCACGAGCAGTACTTC
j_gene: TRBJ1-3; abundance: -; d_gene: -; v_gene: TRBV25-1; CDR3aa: CASSRTLSSGNTIYF; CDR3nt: TGTGCCAGCAGTCGAACTCTGAGCTCTGGAAACACCATATATTTT
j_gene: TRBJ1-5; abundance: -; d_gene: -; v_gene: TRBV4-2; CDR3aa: CASSQEVVGSNQPQHF; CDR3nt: TGTGCCAGCAGCCAAGAAGTGGTTGGAAGCAATCAGCCCCAGCATTTT
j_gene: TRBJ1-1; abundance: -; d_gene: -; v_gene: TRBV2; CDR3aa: CASSSQNTEAFF; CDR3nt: TGTGCCAGCAGTTCCCAGAACACTGAAGCTTTCTTT
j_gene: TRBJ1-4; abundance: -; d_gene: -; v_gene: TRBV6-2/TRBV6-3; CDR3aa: CASSYGGVLEKLFF; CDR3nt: TGTGCCAGCAGTTACGGAGGGGTACTTGAAAAACTGTTTTTT
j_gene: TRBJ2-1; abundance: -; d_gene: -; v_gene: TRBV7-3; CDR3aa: CASSLTDVNEQFF; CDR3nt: TGTGCCAGCAGCCTAACGGACGTTAATGAGCAGTTCTTC
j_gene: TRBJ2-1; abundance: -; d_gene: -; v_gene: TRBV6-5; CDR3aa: CATREGAMGQFF; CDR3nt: TGTGCCACACGGGAGGGGGCAATGGGGCAGTTCTTC
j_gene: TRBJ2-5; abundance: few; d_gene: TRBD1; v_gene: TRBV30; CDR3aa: CAWSALGQGKETQYF; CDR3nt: TGTGCCTGGAGTGCACTGGGACAGGGTAAAGAGACCCAGTACTTC
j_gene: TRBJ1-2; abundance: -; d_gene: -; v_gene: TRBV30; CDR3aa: CAWSAGVFSQISGYTF; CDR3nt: TGTGCCTGGAGTGCGGGCGTCTTCTCCCAGATAAGCGGCTACACCTTC
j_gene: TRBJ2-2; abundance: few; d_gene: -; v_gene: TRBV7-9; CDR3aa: CASSLLGDTGELFF; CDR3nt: TGTGCCAGCAGCCTCCTAGGGGACACCGGGGAGCTGTTTTTT
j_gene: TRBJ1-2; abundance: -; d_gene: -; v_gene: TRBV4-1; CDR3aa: CASSQAAANYGYTF; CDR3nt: TGCGCCAGCAGCCAAGCCGCGGCTAACTATGGCTACACCTTC
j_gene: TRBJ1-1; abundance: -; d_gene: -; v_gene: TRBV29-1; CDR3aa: CSVAIGGSTEAFF; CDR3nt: TGCAGCGTTGCGATTGGGGGGAGCACTGAAGCTTTCTTT
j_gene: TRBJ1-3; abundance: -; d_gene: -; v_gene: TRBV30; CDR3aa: CAWDFSGWQGKGGGSGNTIYF; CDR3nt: TGTGCCTGGGATTTTTCGGGTTGGCAGGGGAAAGGTGGTGGCTCTGGAAACACCATATATTTT
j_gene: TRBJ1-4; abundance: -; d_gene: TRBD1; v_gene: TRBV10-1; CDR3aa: CASRGQGGPPTNEKLFF; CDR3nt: TGCGCCAGCAGGGGACAGGGAGGACCTCCAACTAATGAAAAACTGTTTTTT
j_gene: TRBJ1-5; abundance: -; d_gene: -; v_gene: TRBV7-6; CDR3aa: CASSSPGRPQHF; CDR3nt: TGTGCCAGCAGCTCCCCCGGTCGGCCCCAGCATTTT
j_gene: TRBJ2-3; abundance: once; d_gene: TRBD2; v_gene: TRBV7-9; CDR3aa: CASSVIAGVRDTQYF; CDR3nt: TGTGCCAGCAGCGTCATAGCGGGAGTCAGAGATACGCAGTATTTT
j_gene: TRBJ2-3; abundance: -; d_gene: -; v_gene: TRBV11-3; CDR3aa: CASSFRRGYPSTDTQYF; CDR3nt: TGTGCCAGCAGCTTTAGGAGGGGATATCCTAGCACAGATACGCAGTATTTT
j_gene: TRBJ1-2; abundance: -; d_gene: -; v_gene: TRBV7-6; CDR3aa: CASSLGAGNYGYTF; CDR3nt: TGTGCCAGCAGCTTAGGGGCGGGAAACTATGGCTACACCTTC